Listed below are T cell receptor beta chains from one sample, sequenced in a study of CD8 T cells in ankylosing spondylitis. A single record per CDR3 protein comes from TCRdb applying MiXCR to the 5' RACE reads. The data contain under 300,000 distinct CDR3 sequences, 15% to 20% of them singletons. Sequencing was done on a sample of blood, either unsorted or a sorted T cell fraction (not recorded which). The receptors shown here come from a male donor with ankylosing spondylitis or in good health (not recorded which). Each CDR3 is given without its conserved first and last residue. The D gene is left open where the match is weak.

d_gene: TRBD2; v_gene: TRBV4-1; j_gene: TRBJ2-1; CDR3aa: ASSRVAGGDSYNEQF
d_gene: TRBD1; v_gene: TRBV10-3; j_gene: TRBJ2-5; CDR3aa: AISEPGQGQETQY
d_gene: -; v_gene: TRBV29-1; j_gene: TRBJ2-7; CDR3aa: SVEVGDTLSYEQY
d_gene: -; v_gene: TRBV6-1; j_gene: TRBJ2-7; CDR3aa: ASSPLGFMTYEQY
d_gene: -; v_gene: TRBV7-9; j_gene: TRBJ1-3; CDR3aa: ASIRKETGATGNTIY
d_gene: -; v_gene: TRBV29-1; j_gene: TRBJ2-7; CDR3aa: SVGIGYEQY
d_gene: -; v_gene: TRBV3-1; j_gene: TRBJ2-2; CDR3aa: ASSPGQRNTGELF
d_gene: TRBD2; v_gene: TRBV29-1; j_gene: TRBJ2-7; CDR3aa: SVVSGTPPYEQY
d_gene: TRBD2; v_gene: TRBV29-1; j_gene: TRBJ2-7; CDR3aa: SVEGGGHSYEQY
d_gene: -; v_gene: TRBV11-3; j_gene: TRBJ2-3; CDR3aa: ASSLQPTDTQY
d_gene: -; v_gene: TRBV28; j_gene: TRBJ1-1; CDR3aa: ASSPNPGRGTEAF
d_gene: -; v_gene: TRBV7-2; j_gene: TRBJ1-2; CDR3aa: ASSLVPGMDGYT
d_gene: -; v_gene: TRBV7-8; j_gene: TRBJ2-7; CDR3aa: ASSLTEYEQY
d_gene: -; v_gene: TRBV28; j_gene: TRBJ2-1; CDR3aa: ASSQENSYNEQF
d_gene: -; v_gene: TRBV7-2; j_gene: TRBJ2-1; CDR3aa: ASSLELNNNEQF
d_gene: TRBD1; v_gene: TRBV29-1; j_gene: TRBJ2-2; CDR3aa: SVEAQGAPVGELF
d_gene: TRBD2; v_gene: TRBV28; j_gene: TRBJ2-1; CDR3aa: ASSQTSGRAYNEQF
d_gene: -; v_gene: TRBV20-1; j_gene: TRBJ1-5; CDR3aa: SATPFDAQPQH
d_gene: TRBD1; v_gene: TRBV28; j_gene: TRBJ2-3; CDR3aa: ASSFSAGGLADTQY
d_gene: -; v_gene: TRBV29-1; j_gene: TRBJ2-1; CDR3aa: SVEERLGIEQF
d_gene: TRBD1; v_gene: TRBV20-1; j_gene: TRBJ2-5; CDR3aa: SARPLQGILETQY
d_gene: TRBD1; v_gene: TRBV4-2; j_gene: TRBJ1-3; CDR3aa: ASSPLDRTRSGNTIY
d_gene: TRBD2; v_gene: TRBV7-8; j_gene: TRBJ2-1; CDR3aa: ASSLGLGGTRGGEQF
d_gene: -; v_gene: TRBV2; j_gene: TRBJ2-5; CDR3aa: ASRDTAGWGLETQY
d_gene: TRBD2; v_gene: TRBV5-1; j_gene: TRBJ2-7; CDR3aa: ASSPIYRGGSSYEQY
d_gene: -; v_gene: TRBV27; j_gene: TRBJ1-5; CDR3aa: ASSLNAFNQPQH
d_gene: -; v_gene: TRBV27; j_gene: TRBJ2-1; CDR3aa: ASSFSGHNEQF
d_gene: -; v_gene: TRBV29-1; j_gene: TRBJ2-7; CDR3aa: SVEVYRGGPRVYEQY
d_gene: TRBD2; v_gene: TRBV4-1; j_gene: TRBJ2-4; CDR3aa: ASSQDILAGVENIQY
d_gene: -; v_gene: TRBV7-3; j_gene: TRBJ2-2; CDR3aa: ASSWGPRAGELF
d_gene: -; v_gene: TRBV6-5; j_gene: TRBJ2-1; CDR3aa: ASSYRWGSYNEQF
d_gene: -; v_gene: TRBV10-3; j_gene: TRBJ2-7; CDR3aa: AIKEQGLDEQY
d_gene: TRBD1; v_gene: TRBV5-1; j_gene: TRBJ2-7; CDR3aa: ASSLAGTGPSGVSSYEQY
d_gene: TRBD2; v_gene: TRBV12-3/TRBV12-4; j_gene: TRBJ2-5; CDR3aa: ASSDTSALQETQY